This passage covers 17 T cell receptor beta chains from one sample sequenced in a study of blood T cell repertoires in COVID-19. Generated by immunoSEQ multiplex PCR, the TCRdb table keeps only in-frame clones and is missing some. The sample lists more than 50,000 clones; about four fifths were seen once. The source material was peripheral blood. The receptor source for this set is a human donor in a cohort sampled during active COVID-19.

This clone was observed a handful of times. The chain links TRBV28 to TRBJ1-2; possible D gene TRBD1, 5 bases. The CDR3 loop spans 15 amino acids. The ends were cut back, 7 bases at V and 8 bases at J, with 23 bases in the middle. Germline CDR1 is MDHEN and CDR2 is SYDVKM. The CDR3 spells CASTLGSRAVGGYTF. As DNA, the CDR3 is TGTGCCAGCACCTTGGGTAGCAGGGCGGTTGGCGGCTACACCTTC.

This clone was seen a handful of times. The chain links TRBV5-1 to TRBJ2-7, with a weak D call TRBD2 (5 bases). V was cut by 0 bases and J by 6 bases, with 10 bases left in between. This CDR3 is built from 13 residues. Looked up from germline, CDR1 is SGHRS and CDR2 is YFSETQ. CDR3 coding DNA: TGCGCCAGCAGCTTGGGCCGTCGGGGCGAGCAGTACTTC. It yields the protein CASSLGRRGEQYF.

The V call is TRBV30, the J call TRBJ2-7; TRBD1 aligns across 11 bases. The J segment lost 4 bases and the V segment lost 2 bases, leaving 7 bases of the junction unmatched. The CDR3 is 15 amino acids. Per germline, CDR1 GTSNPN and CDR2 SVGIG (reference sequence). This CDR3 is CAWSIGQGAIYEQYF. The CDR3 region has the DNA TGTGCCTGGAGTATCGGACAGGGGGCAATATACGAGCAGTACTTC. Combining the CDR3 with reference TRBV30 and TRBJ2-7 gives the whole variable domain SQTIHQWPATLVQPVGSPLSLECTVEGTSNPNLYWYRQAAGRGLQLLFYSVGIGQISSEVPQNLSASRPQDRQFILSSKKLLLSDSGFYLCAWSIGQGAIYEQYFGPGTRLTVT.

The chain uses TRBV19 and TRBJ2-3, with 14 bases fitting TRBD2. This CDR3 has 16 amino acids. Losses at the gene ends were 5 bases for V and 3 bases for J; bases not matched to a gene: 4. Germline CDR1 and CDR2: LNHDA and SQIVND (reference sequence). CDR3 DNA: TGTGCCAGTAGTCCAGGGACTAGCGGGAGAACAGATACGCAGTATTTT. Translated: CASSPGTSGRTDTQYF. The entire variable domain, with the rest obtained from reference TRBV19 and TRBJ2-3, is as follows: DGGITQSPKYLFRKEGQNVTLSCEQNLNHDAMYWYRQDPGQGLRLIYYSQIVNDFQKGDIAEGYSVSREKKESFPLTVTSAQKNPTAFYLCASSPGTSGRTDTQYFGPGTRLTVL.

The chain joins TRBV5-6 to TRBJ2-7; 8 bases match TRBD1. This CDR3 spans 15 amino acids. Germline values: CDR1 SGHDT, CDR2 YYEEEE. J gave up 0 bases and V 3 bases, and 5 bases lay outside the gene matches. DNA of the CDR3: TGTGCCAGCAGCTCAAGGGACAGGATCTCCTACGAGCAGTACTTC. Translating it yields CASSSRDRISYEQYF.

The chain uses TRBV5-6 and TRBJ2-7; tentatively, D is TRBD2 (6 bases). This CDR3 has 14 amino acids. The germline V gene has CDR1 SGHDT and CDR2 YYEEEE. Trimming took 0 bases from V and 6 from J, leaving 13 bases between them. The CDR3 sequence: CASSLGLAIGEQYF. DNA of the CDR3: TGTGCCAGCAGCTTGGGGCTAGCGATCGGCGAGCAGTACTTC. The whole variable domain, filled in from reference TRBV5-6 and TRBJ2-7, reads DAGVTQSPTHLIKTRGQQVTLRCSPKSGHDTVSWYQQALGQGPQFIFQYYEEEERQRGNFPDRFSGHQFPNYSSELNVNALLLGDSALYLCASSLGLAIGEQYFGPGTRLTVT.

In this sample, this clone turned up a few times. The chain combines TRBV6-2 or TRBV6-3 with TRBJ2-1; 11 nucleotides align to TRBD2. CDR1 is MNHEY and CDR2 is SVGEGT in the germline V gene. This CDR3 is 16 amino acids long. The ends lost 4 bases at V and 9 bases at J; junction bases unmatched: 11. This CDR3 is CASSSVTSGSFSEQFF. CDR3 in DNA: TGTGCCAGCAGTTCCGTAACTAGCGGGAGTTTTAGTGAGCAGTTCTTC.

The rearrangement links TRBV11-2 to TRBJ1-2; weak D call: TRBD1 (6 bases). Per the germline V gene, CDR1 is SGHAT and CDR2 is FQNNGV. Trimming stripped 5 bases from V and 2 bases from J, with 12 bases between. CDR3 length: 14 amino acids. The CDR3: CASSNRGANYGYTF. CDR3 nucleotides: TGTGCCAGCAGCAACCGGGGGGCCAACTATGGCTACACCTTC.

The J gene is TRBJ1-3, the V gene TRBV9; 7 positions match TRBD1. CDR1 is SGDLS, CDR2 YYNGEE, per germline. V dropped 3 bases and J dropped 4; count of bases not matched to a gene: 4. The CDR3 is made up of 14 amino acids. The CDR3 reads CASSATTGGNTIYF. The CDR3 coding sequence is TGTGCCAGCAGCGCCACGACAGGGGGAAACACCATATATTTT.

Only a few counts were recorded for this clone. The V gene is TRBV27, the J gene TRBJ1-1, with TRBD1 identical over 7 bases. The trim removed 5 bases at V and 10 bases at J, leaving 10 bases unmatched. CDR3 size: 13 residues. Germline lookup yields CDR1 MNHEY and CDR2 SMNVEV (reference sequence). The CDR3 is CASSLPGGAVAFF. In DNA form, the CDR3 reads TGTGCCAGCAGTCTCCCAGGGGGTGCGGTAGCTTTCTTT.

The V call is TRBV27, the J call TRBJ1-5; 10 positions match TRBD1. V trimming: 8 bases; J trimming: 2 bases; junction bases outside the gene matches: 3. The germline V gene encodes CDR1 MNHEY and CDR2 SMNVEV (reference sequence). The CDR3 is 14 amino acids. The CDR3 reads CASRGTGGNQPQHF. The CDR3 coding sequence is TGTGCCAGCCGGGGGACAGGGGGCAATCAGCCCCAGCATTTT.

The chain recombines TRBV7-9 with TRBJ1-2; unclear D gene. This CDR3 is 13 amino acids long. V lost 0 bases and J 8 bases, leaving 10 bases between the germline ends. CDR1 SEHNR and CDR2 FQNEAQ come from the germline V gene (reference sequence). The CDR3 DNA is TGTGCCAGCAGCTTAGCGACTGGCTTGGGCTACACCTTC. This sequence encodes CASSLATGLGYTF.

The chain recombines TRBV18 with TRBJ2-6, with 9 bases matching TRBD1. Unmatched junction bases numbered 5, after V lost 2 bases and J lost 0 bases. Germline-derived CDR1 and CDR2 are KGHSH and LQKENI. The CDR3 covers 18 residues. The CDR3 bases are TGTGCCAGCTCACCAACAGGGGGCGAACCCTCTGGGGCCAACGTCCTGACTTTC. This sequence encodes CASSPTGGEPSGANVLTF.

This clone was detected a few times. The V call is TRBV5-1, the J call TRBJ2-5; D is perhaps TRBD1 (7 bases). This CDR3 is 13 amino acids long. V dropped 2 bases and J dropped 9 bases, with 14 bases sitting between them. Germline CDR1 and CDR2: SGHRS and YFSETQ. The CDR3 protein is CASSLGQEGSQYF. The CDR3 region has the DNA TGCGCCAGCAGCTTAGGACAGGAGGGGTCCCAGTACTTC.

This clone showed up just a few times. V is TRBV27 and J is TRBJ1-5; D uncertain. The CDR3 length is 15 residues. Germline V lookup: CDR1 MNHEY, CDR2 SMNVEV (reference sequence). Trimming removed 3 bases at V and 2 bases at J, with 11 bases between. The CDR3 reads CASSFAASGNQPQHF. The CDR3 nucleotides read TGTGCCAGCAGTTTTGCGGCCTCAGGCAATCAGCCCCAGCATTTT.

The chain couples TRBV6-5 to TRBJ2-1; 7 bases are shared with TRBD2. This CDR3 is 14 amino acids long. Germline V lookup: CDR1 MNHEY, CDR2 SVGAGI. The J segment lost 7 bases and the V segment lost 6 bases, leaving 9 bases of the junction unmatched. The CDR3 loop reads CASSYGLEGNEQFF. In DNA form, the CDR3 reads TGTGCCAGCAGCTACGGACTAGAGGGGAATGAGCAGTTCTTC.

This clone occurred once. This chain uses TRBV24-1 with TRBJ1-1; 9 nucleotides align to TRBD1. The CDR3 is 14 amino acids. The V segment lost 3 bases and the J segment 4 bases; nucleotides outside the gene matches: 2. Per germline, CDR1 KGHDR and CDR2 SFDVKD. CDR3 region: CATSDPGQGTEAFF. The CDR3 DNA reads as TGTGCCACCAGTGATCCGGGACAGGGCACTGAAGCTTTCTTT.